This T cell receptor (beta chain) emerged from a study of T cell responses to AZD1222 COVID-19 vaccine. About the study: Both about-4-week and about-12-week second-dose recipients were combined. Notes on the study in general: It was only after the peak T cell response that any repertoires were sampled. Two doses of AZD1222 preceded a rise in Spike-specific TCR breadth and depth. The donor cohort was predominantly white British with a female majority, and clonal diversity may have been underestimated.

TCRdb's copy holds only in-frame clones and misses some; the assay was immunoSEQ multiplex PCR. The sample consists of approximately 150,000 clones, 75% to 90% of them appearing once. Trimming removed 9 bases at V and 4 bases at J, with 9 bases between. CDR1 is MDHEN and CDR2 is SYDVKM in the germline V gene. CDR3 size: 12 residues. This clone has only a few counts. Its cognate antigen is unknown. The specimen comprised peripheral blood, sampled on day 0 of AZD1222 vaccination. The rearrangement joins TRBV28 to TRBJ1-4, with unresolved D. The receptor was isolated from an adult in good health. CDR3 in amino acids: CASREGNEKLFF. The DNA of the CDR3 is TGTGCCAGTCGGGAGGGTAATGAAAAACTGTTTTTT.